The present T cell receptor beta chain was sequenced within a study of T cells in Graves' hyperthyroidism and ophthalmopathy. Germline V gene data show CDR1 as MNHNS and CDR2 as SASEGT. The ends lost 6 bases at V and 1 base at J; junction bases unmatched: 6. The CDR3 is 14 amino acids. Ten or more counts support this clonotype. RNA transcripts yielded amplified TCR beta CDR3 regions. Researchers ran a first-round RT-PCR on the TCR CDR3 using the HTBI primer set. Each CDR3 protein is one row after TCRdb ran MiXCR on the multiplex PCR reads. The sample holds fewer than 350,000 distinct CDR3 sequences, 12% to 15% seen once.

The chain has TRBV6-1 and TRBJ2-7, with TRBD2 matching over 7 bases. The origin of this receptor is a woman in her thirties or forties with Graves' hyperthyroidism. Material: blood. The CDR3 nucleotides read TGTGCCAGCAGGTTAGGCGGGGGATCCTACGAGCAGTACTTC. Its translation is CASRLGGGSYEQYF.